This T cell receptor (beta chain) originates from a study of cytotoxic CD8 clonotypes in ibrutinib-treated CLL. As for the study in general: IGHV unmutated fewer than 18; relapsed/refractory about a dozen; treatment-naive some 16. Study-wide points: Relative to age-matched healthy donors, clonality at baseline was higher, and it tracked circulating CD8+ T-cell counts.

About this clone: Its antigen is currently unknown.

The CDR3 runs to 14 residues. Trimming cost V 6 bases and J 3 bases, with 15 bases left between them. Germline V gene sequence: CDR1 SEHNR, CDR2 FQNEAQ (reference sequence). Investigators sought sequencing depths of between 1 in 200,000 and 1 in 1 million T cells. Libraries were prepared by immunoSEQ multiplex PCR; TCRdb keeps only in-frame clonotypes and omits some of them. The sample holds 50,000 to 70,000 clones, around 52% seen once. The material sequenced was PBMCs, taken at disease progression, from a patient treated with ibrutinib. V gene TRBV7-9 combines with J gene TRBJ2-7; possibly TRBD2 for D (5 bases). The source is a human donor with chronic lymphocytic leukemia. The CDR3 sequence: CASRSQRANYEQYF. As DNA, the CDR3 is TGTGCCAGCAGATCTCAGAGGGCTAACTACGAGCAGTACTTC.